This T cell receptor beta chain was recovered during a study of patients and donors after allogeneic stem cell transplantation. This clonotype has just a few counts. TCRdb reanalysed the RT-PCR reads using MiXCR and keeps one entry per CDR3 protein. Of roughly 960,000 distinct CDR3 sequences in the sample, approximately 18% are singletons; the top ten hold 5% to 6.5%. J lost 0 bases, V lost 5 bases, and 16 bases had no gene match. The CDR3 contains 19 residues. CDR1 and CDR2 (germline): SQVTM, ANQGSEA. J is TRBJ2-2 and V is TRBV29-1; 9 bases agree with TRBD1. This receptor was identified in a human donor who was either an allogeneic HSCT recipient or a stem cell or donor lymphocyte infusion donor (not recorded which). It is not recorded whose cells these are; they may come from a transplant donor. Sequencing was performed on blood, either unsorted or a sorted T cell fraction (not recorded which). CDR3 residues: CSVMSRDRAPATNTGELFF. The CDR3 nucleotides are TGCAGCGTTATGTCCCGGGACAGGGCTCCCGCGACGAACACCGGGGAGCTGTTTTTT.